The 14 T cell receptor beta chains below all came from one sample that was sequenced in a study of T cells in Graves' hyperthyroidism and ophthalmopathy. Amplified regions were TCR beta CDR3 sequences from RNA transcripts. The TCR CDR3 was amplified in a first-round RT-PCR using the HTBI primer set. TCRdb itself ran the multiplex PCR reads through MiXCR, one entry per CDR3 protein. The sample yields roughly 570,000 distinct CDR3 sequences, about half seen once. Material for sequencing was peripheral blood or thyroid tissue (not recorded which). These receptors were obtained from an adult woman with Graves' disease, either hyperthyroidism or ophthalmopathy (not recorded which).

As for this clonotype: The junction differs from germline at one of its ends, possibly a read error. V gene TRBV6-1 combines with J gene TRBJ2-2; TRBD1 aligns across 7 bases. Germline lookup yields CDR1 MNHNS and CDR2 SASEGT. This CDR3 comprises 14 residues. CDR3: CASTDREETGELVF. CDR3 DNA sequence: TGTGCCAGCACCGACAGGGAAGAAACCGGGGAGCTGGTTTTT.

The chain links TRBV20-1 to TRBJ2-2; TRBD2 agrees at 7 bases. CDR1 is DFQATT, CDR2 SNEGSKA, per germline (reference sequence). J gave up 0 bases and V 6 bases, and 1 base lay outside the gene matches. This CDR3 is built from 13 residues. The CDR3 reads CSAGLPNTGELFF. In DNA, the CDR3 is TGCAGTGCGGGACTACCGAACACCGGGGAGCTGTTTTTT.

The chain has TRBV10-3 and TRBJ2-7; tentatively, D is TRBD1 or TRBD2 (5 bases each). The length of the CDR3 is 21 residues. CDR1 ENHRY and CDR2 SYGVKD come from the germline V gene. V was pared by 2 bases and J by 0 bases, with 29 bases between. CDR3 protein: CAISEEGMMDTHSTSSYEQYF. The CDR3 bases are TGTGCCATCAGTGAGGAGGGGATGATGGACACCCACTCGACAAGCTCCTACGAGCAGTACTTC.

The V call is TRBV29-1, the J call TRBJ2-7; D remains ambiguous. Germline values: CDR1 SQVTM, CDR2 ANQGSEA. The ends were cut back, 4 bases at V and 6 bases at J, with 10 bases in the middle. The CDR3 is 11 amino acids. Written as DNA, the CDR3 is TGCAGCGTTGGCACAGCTGTCGAGCAGTACTTC. Its translation: CSVGTAVEQYF.

The chain recombines TRBV29-1 with TRBJ2-7; the D gene could be TRBD1 or TRBD2 (6 bases each). CDR3 size: 13 residues. CDR1 and CDR2 from the germline V gene are SQVTM and ANQGSEA. V was clipped by 7 bases and J by 6 bases, with 19 bases between them. The CDR3: CSAGGRLIIEQYF. In DNA, the CDR3 is TGCAGCGCTGGGGGGCGGCTTATCATCGAGCAGTACTTC.

The genes are TRBV5-1 and TRBJ2-7, with 8 bases aligning to TRBD1. The J segment lost 2 bases and the V segment lost 0 bases, leaving 7 bases of the junction unmatched. Germline CDR1 is SGHRS and CDR2 is YFSETQ. This CDR3 has 16 residues. The CDR3 here is CASSLVGQVKPYEQYF. The CDR3 nucleotides are TGCGCCAGCAGCTTGGTGGGACAGGTGAAACCCTACGAGCAGTACTTC.

There are many counts of this clonotype. The chain has TRBV9 and TRBJ2-7, with D possibly matching TRBD1 (6 bases). Germline V gives CDR1 SGDLS, CDR2 YYNGEE. Trimming removed 0 bases from V and 7 bases from J, with 11 bases in between. The CDR3 runs 13 residues. The CDR3 DNA is TGTGCCAGCAGCGTAGAAGGGGGAAGAGAGCAGTACTTC. It is translated as CASSVEGGREQYF.

V usage is TRBV15 and J usage is TRBJ2-5; 14 bases are shared with TRBD2. This CDR3 is 19 amino acids long. Trimming cost V 5 bases and J 5 bases; bases outside gene matches: 16. Germline CDR1 is LNHNV and CDR2 is YYDKDF (reference sequence). The CDR3 DNA sequence: TGTGCCACCAGCCATCGGAGACTAGCGGGAGGGATCGGGGGGGAGACCCAGTACTTC. It yields the protein CATSHRRLAGGIGGETQYF.

This clonotype was detected only once. The chain uses TRBV5-1 and TRBJ2-5; tentative D call: TRBD2 (5 bases). The closer fit of TRBJ2-1 to the DNA end suggests the J call may be wrong. The CDR3 contains 14 residues. Germline CDR1 and CDR2: SGHRS and YFSETQ. DNA for the CDR3: TGCGCCAGCAGCCCGGCCCTACTAGTCGATGAGCAGTTCTTC. Translating it yields CASSPALLVDEQFF.

This clonotype has only a few counts. V gene TRBV24-1 combines with J gene TRBJ1-2; D perhaps matches TRBD1 (6 bases). The CDR3 has 13 residues. Germline V CDR1 and CDR2: KGHDR, SFDVKD. Trimming removed 9 bases at V and 6 bases at J, with 16 bases between. Here the CDR3 reads CATRAGGQDGYTF. The CDR3 nucleotides are TGTGCCACCCGAGCGGGGGGCCAGGATGGCTACACCTTC.

J is TRBJ1-2 and V is TRBV5-1; D not certain. In germline, CDR1 is SGHRS, CDR2 YFSETQ. The CDR3 consists of 13 residues. Trimming took off 5 bases at V and 4 bases at J, with 12 bases between the two ends. CDR3 DNA: TGCGCCAGCAGAACAAAGGTGGGCTATGGCTACACCTTC. Translating it yields CASRTKVGYGYTF.

Regarding this clonotype: At one of its ends the junction is not consistent with the germline gene, which may arise from a read error. The J gene is TRBJ2-5, the V gene TRBV7-2; 8 bases line up with TRBD1. The CDR3 has 16 amino acids. Germline-derived CDR1 and CDR2 are SGHTA and FQGNSA. The CDR3 region is CAGSRAGGAWQETQYF. The CDR3 DNA follows: TGTGCCGGCAGTCGCGCAGGGGGCGCTTGGCAAGAGACCCAGTACTTC.

This clonotype showed up just a few times. The chain is built from TRBV20-1 and TRBJ1-1; D gene ambiguous. V was pared by 2 bases and J by 0 bases, with 7 bases between. This CDR3 is built from 13 residues. CDR1 DFQATT and CDR2 SNEGSKA come from the germline V gene (reference sequence). The CDR3 bases are TGCAGTGCTAGATGGCAGATGAACACTGAAGCTTTCTTT. Its protein is CSARWQMNTEAFF.

The chain joins TRBV5-1 to TRBJ2-2, with 7 bases that match TRBD2. V shed 4 bases and J 5 bases; nucleotides not matched to a gene: 8. The CDR3 totals 15 residues. The germline V gene has CDR1 SGHRS and CDR2 YFSETQ. The CDR3 DNA reads TGCGCCAGCAGCCCCAACGGGGGGAGGACCGGGGAGCTGTTTTTT. This codes for CASSPNGGRTGELFF. The full variable domain, rest sourced from reference TRBV5-1 and TRBJ2-2, is KAGVTQTPRYLIKTRGQQVTLSCSPISGHRSVSWYQQTPGQGLQFLFEYFSETQRNKGNFPGRFSGRQFSNSRSEMNVSTLELGDSALYLCASSPNGGRTGELFFGEGSRLTVL.